These T cell receptor beta chains were read from a single sample in a study of T cells in Graves' hyperthyroidism and ophthalmopathy. Via MiXCR, TCRdb re-called the multiplex PCR reads, giving one row per CDR3 protein. The sample consists of about 420,000 distinct CDR3 sequences, roughly an eighth of them appearing once. Input material: blood. The origin of the receptors is a woman between 18 and 30 years old with Graves' hyperthyroidism. The CDR3 runs from the conserved cysteine through the conserved F or W. Fields, in order: V gene, D gene, clone size, J gene, CDR3 protein, CDR3 DNA. A D gene is named only where the DNA matches it firmly. Only some rows state a clone size, as once, few, many or a class for expanded clones.

>TRBV3-1|TRBD2|many|TRBJ2-7
CASSAAGGRVRQYF
TGTGCCAGCAGTGCGGCGGGAGGACGAGTTAGGCAGTACTTC
>TRBV27|.|many|TRBJ2-1
CASSSLSGEEQFF
TGTGCCAGCAGTTCTTTATCCGGGGAAGAGCAGTTCTTC
>TRBV6-1|TRBD1|many|TRBJ2-7
CASSEAMQGARRQYF
TGTGCCAGCAGTGAAGCGATGCAGGGGGCGAGACGGCAGTACTTC
>TRBV7-3|.|.|TRBJ2-3
CASSFVGGDTQYF
TGTGCCAGCAGCTTTGTGGGAGGAGATACGCAGTATTTT
>TRBV19|.|.|TRBJ2-6
CASRQFSGANVLTF
TGTGCCAGCAGACAGTTTTCTGGGGCCAACGTCCTGACTTTC
>TRBV12-3/TRBV12-4|.|many|TRBJ1-1
CASSFEGIQGSEAFF
TGTGCCAGCAGTTTTGAAGGAATCCAGGGGAGTGAAGCTTTCTTT
>TRBV3-1|.|.|TRBJ1-3
CASSHRSGRFPGNTIYF
TGTGCCAGCAGCCACAGGTCCGGACGATTCCCTGGAAACACCATATATTTT
>TRBV7-2|TRBD2|few|TRBJ2-7
CASSLAASGYEQYF
TGTGCCAGCAGCCTCGCGGCTAGCGGATACGAGCAGTACTTC
>TRBV12-3/TRBV12-4|.|many|TRBJ2-3
CASSLGLVSTDTQYF
TGTGCCAGCAGTTTAGGACTAGTATCCACAGATACGCAGTATTTT
>TRBV3-1|.|many|TRBJ2-3
CASSQYTDTQYF
TGTGCCAGCAGCCAATACACAGATACGCAGTATTTT
>TRBV18|TRBD1|many|TRBJ2-1
CASSPGDRSYNEQFF
TGTGCCAGCTCACCAGGGGACAGGAGTTACAATGAGCAGTTCTTC
>TRBV20-1|.|few|TRBJ1-2
CSARVPATQGRGYTF
TGCAGTGCTAGAGTCCCCGCAACACAGGGTCGTGGCTACACCTTC
>TRBV6-1|.|many|TRBJ2-1
CASSRVGNEQFF
TGTGCCAGCAGCCGTGTCGGGAATGAGCAGTTCTTC
>TRBV28|TRBD2|many|TRBJ2-3
CASTFPGAGGNTQYF
TGTGCCAGCACCTTTCCGGGAGCGGGAGGGAATACGCAGTATTTT
>TRBV20-1|TRBD2|many|TRBJ2-5
CSARDPTSSGLRKTQYF
TGCAGTGCTAGAGACCCTACCTCTAGCGGGCTAAGGAAGACCCAGTACTTC
>TRBV15|TRBD1|many|TRBJ1-1
CATSGTDRGNTEAFF
TGTGCCACCAGCGGAACGGACAGGGGGAACACTGAAGCTTTCTTT
>TRBV7-8|TRBD1|many|TRBJ1-5
CASSLAGGPQHF
TGTGCCAGCAGCTTAGCAGGGGGCCCCCAGCATTTT
>TRBV12-3/TRBV12-4|.|.|TRBJ2-7
CASSHNRDSYEQYF
TGTGCCAGCAGCCACAACAGGGACTCCTACGAGCAGTACTTC
>TRBV6-2/TRBV6-3|TRBD2|.|TRBJ2-7
CASTRAGPTSGASYEQYF
TGTGCCAGCACGCGGGCGGGCCCGACTAGCGGGGCGTCCTACGAGCAGTACTTC
>TRBV5-4|TRBD2|few|TRBJ2-3
CASSSYLAGAPDTQYF
TGTGCCAGCAGCTCCTACCTCGCGGGAGCCCCAGATACGCAGTATTTT
>TRBV19|.|few|TRBJ1-1
CASSYSAGGNTEAFF
TGTGCCAGTAGTTACTCCGCGGGGGGGAACACTGAAGCTTTCTTT
>TRBV9|.|many|TRBJ1-1
CASSVGGRTEAFF
TGCGCCAGCTCCGTGGGGGGTCGCACTGAAGCTTTCTTT
>TRBV29-1|.|.|TRBJ1-5
CSVGGNSNQPQHF
TGCAGCGTTGGAGGAAATAGCAATCAGCCCCAGCATTTT
>TRBV6-5|.|.|TRBJ1-2
CASSRGQSYGYTF
TGTGCCAGCAGTAGGGGACAAAGCTATGGCTACACCTTC
>TRBV7-2|TRBD1|many|TRBJ2-2
CASSLGDRDTGELFF
TGTGCCAGCAGCTTGGGGGACAGGGACACCGGGGAGCTGTTTTTT
>TRBV20-1|.|few|TRBJ2-2
CSAKTGTNTGELFF
TGCAGTGCGAAAACAGGGACGAACACCGGGGAGCTGTTTTTT
>TRBV28|.|once|TRBJ1-1
CASSQGQYTEAFF
TGTGCCAGCAGTCAAGGACAGTACACTGAAGCTTTCTTT
>TRBV4-3|.|many|TRBJ2-1
CASSAQARDVYNEQFF
TGCGCCAGCAGCGCCCAGGCCCGGGACGTCTACAATGAGCAGTTCTTC
>TRBV20-1|.|many|TRBJ2-7
CSAIGDRMAHEQYF
TGCAGTGCTATTGGGGACCGCATGGCCCACGAGCAGTACTTC
>TRBV14|.|many|TRBJ2-3
CASSRGMESTDTQYF
TGTGCCAGCAGCCGAGGCATGGAGAGCACAGATACGCAGTATTTT
>TRBV7-9|.|many|TRBJ2-5
CASSSGTLGVAQETQYF
TGTGCCAGCAGCTCCGGGACACTCGGAGTAGCCCAAGAGACCCAGTACTTC
>TRBV7-3|.|many|TRBJ2-3
CASSNQGLFTDTQYF
TGTGCCAGCAGCAACCAAGGACTATTCACAGATACGCAGTATTTT
>TRBV20-1|TRBD1|many|TRBJ1-1
CSADTPSTGYGFTEAFF
TGCAGTGCCGACACCCCATCGACAGGGTACGGTTTCACTGAAGCTTTCTTT
>TRBV19|.|many|TRBJ1-1
CASSSTGLNTEAFF
TGTGCCAGTAGTAGCACAGGGTTGAACACTGAAGCTTTCTTT
>TRBV7-2|TRBD2|many|TRBJ2-3
CASKAWGLAGEGTQYF
TGTGCCAGCAAGGCTTGGGGGCTAGCGGGAGAGGGTACGCAGTATTTT
>TRBV12-3/TRBV12-4|.|many|TRBJ1-2
CASSPSGHLIYGYTF
TGTGCCAGCAGCCCTTCGGGACACTTGATCTATGGCTACACCTTC
>TRBV7-2|TRBD1|.|TRBJ1-6
CASSLTRQGRNSPLHF
TGTGCCAGCAGCTTAACCCGACAGGGTCGGAATTCACCCCTCCACTTT
>TRBV6-2/TRBV6-3|.|many|TRBJ2-3
CASSSGTTSTDTQYF
TGTGCCAGCAGTTCCGGGACAACTAGCACAGATACGCAGTATTTT
>TRBV6-1|.|many|TRBJ1-1
CASTKRSGYGEAFF
TGTGCCAGCACCAAAAGGTCAGGGTACGGTGAAGCTTTCTTT
>TRBV27|TRBD1|.|TRBJ1-5
CASSSSGGADQPQHF
TGTGCCAGCAGTTCTTCAGGGGGCGCAGATCAGCCCCAGCATTTT
>TRBV24-1|TRBD1|many|TRBJ2-3
CATSERPGGRMPDTQYF
TGTGCCACCAGTGAACGACCAGGGGGCCGTATGCCAGATACGCAGTATTTT
>TRBV20-1|.|.|TRBJ2-2
CSASPPRGLGELFF
TGCAGTGCTTCTCCCCCCAGGGGACTCGGGGAGCTGTTTTTT
>TRBV12-3/TRBV12-4|TRBD2|many|TRBJ2-1
CASSGLAGVAEQFF
TGTGCCAGCAGCGGACTAGCGGGAGTCGCTGAGCAGTTCTTC
>TRBV6-1|TRBD2|many|TRBJ2-1
CASHRPGAGSTNEQFF
TGTGCCAGCCACAGACCAGGAGCGGGATCTACAAATGAGCAGTTCTTC
>TRBV28|.|many|TRBJ1-2
CATSWETRQENYGYTF
TGTGCCACCTCCTGGGAGACAAGACAGGAAAACTATGGCTACACCTTC
>TRBV18|.|many|TRBJ1-1
CASSPLVGADTEAFF
TGTGCCAGCTCACCATTGGTGGGGGCGGACACTGAAGCTTTCTTT
>TRBV6-1|.|.|TRBJ2-2
CASSYSRGNTGELFF
TGTGCCAGCAGTTATTCCAGGGGGAACACCGGGGAGCTGTTTTTT
>TRBV19|TRBD1|few|TRBJ1-1
CASSTETGPNTEAFF
TGTGCCAGTAGTACCGAGACAGGGCCGAACACTGAAGCTTTCTTT
>TRBV20-1|TRBD1|many|TRBJ1-5
CSASFAWTGGRSNQPQHF
TGCAGTGCTAGTTTCGCGTGGACAGGGGGCAGGAGCAATCAGCCCCAGCATTTT
>TRBV18|.|many|TRBJ2-1
CASSAPLGLLNEQFF
TGTGCCAGCTCCGCGCCGTTAGGACTATTAAATGAGCAGTTCTTC
>TRBV14|TRBD1|.|TRBJ2-7
CASARQGRSYEQYF
TGTGCCAGCGCCAGACAGGGGAGATCGTACGAGCAGTACTTC
>TRBV15|.|.|TRBJ2-3
CAASTDTQYF
TGTGCCGCAAGCACAGATACGCAGTATTTT
>TRBV6-1|TRBD2|many|TRBJ2-5
CASRTGLAGQETQYF
TGTGCCAGCAGGACGGGTCTAGCGGGGCAAGAGACCCAGTACTTC